Presented here are 4 T cell receptor beta chains from one specimen sequenced in a study of graft-versus-host responses after intestinal transplantation (dated by TCRdb to the early 2020s). The time point label of this sample denotes: cells obtained before transplantation from donor or recipient. Antigen specificity for these receptors is unknown. Libraries were prepared through the immunoSEQ multiplex PCR assay. TCRdb re-hosts the immuneACCESS table, in-frame sequences only. Its copies lack some clones; in the studies checked, an unresolved V gene accounts for under half of them, and the cause for the rest is not known. For this sample there are 81,000 or so clones; approximately 92% appear just once. Clones ranked in the top ten supply around 1.2% of the sample. The sample consisted of unstimulated CD8+ T cells sorted from spleen or lymph node cells, taken before transplant. The receptors derive from a human donor who was the organ donor for an intestinal transplant.

J is TRBJ2-3 and V is TRBV5-1; 14 nucleotides align to TRBD2. This CDR3 has 17 residues. V was clipped by 3 bases and J by 7 bases; unmatched bases: 10. Germline V gene data show CDR1 as SGHRS and CDR2 as YFSETQ. DNA for the CDR3: TGCGCCAGCAGCTCGGGAGGGACTAGCGGGGGACGCCATACGCAGTATTTT. It translates to CASSSGGTSGGRHTQYF.

The rearrangement joins TRBV4-1 to TRBJ2-1; the D gene is possibly TRBD2 (5 bases). The V gene lost 3 bases and the J gene lost 6 bases, with 15 bases spanning the gap. Germline V gene lookup returns CDR1 MGHRA and CDR2 YSYEKL. CDR3 length equals 15 residues. CDR3 residues: CASSHSTTEGNEQFF. CDR3 nucleotide sequence: TGCGCCAGCAGCCACTCGACCACTGAGGGCAATGAGCAGTTCTTC.

This chain uses TRBV6-6 with TRBJ1-3; D gene uncertain. Germline CDR1 and CDR2: MNHNY and SVGAGI (reference sequence). V shed 0 bases and J shed 7 bases, with 16 bases lying between them. The CDR3 is 16 amino acids. The chain's CDR3 is CASSYSPGPPRNTIYF. The CDR3 nucleotides are TGTGCCAGCAGTTACTCCCCTGGCCCTCCGCGGAACACCATATATTTT.

This chain connects TRBV7-8 to TRBJ2-5; D is undetermined. V gave up 2 bases and J gave up 8 bases, with 15 bases separating them. Germline values: CDR1 SGHVS, CDR2 FQNEAQ. The CDR3 extends over 14 amino acids. The CDR3 here is CASSLYRWAHTQYF. The CDR3 region has the DNA TGTGCCAGCAGCTTATATCGCTGGGCGCATACCCAGTACTTC.